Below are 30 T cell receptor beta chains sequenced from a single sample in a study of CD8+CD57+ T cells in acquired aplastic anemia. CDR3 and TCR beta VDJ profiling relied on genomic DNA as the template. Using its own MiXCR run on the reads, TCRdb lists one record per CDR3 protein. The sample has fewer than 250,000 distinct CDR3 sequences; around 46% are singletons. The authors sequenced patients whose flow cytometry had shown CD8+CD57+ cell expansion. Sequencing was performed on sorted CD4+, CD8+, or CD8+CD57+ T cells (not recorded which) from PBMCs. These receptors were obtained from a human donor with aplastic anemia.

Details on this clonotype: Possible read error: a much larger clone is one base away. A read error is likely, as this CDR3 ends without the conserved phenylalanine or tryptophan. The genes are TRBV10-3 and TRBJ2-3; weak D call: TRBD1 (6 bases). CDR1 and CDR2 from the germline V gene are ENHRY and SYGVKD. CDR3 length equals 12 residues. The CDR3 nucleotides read TGTGCCAGCAGTTTGGACAGCAATACGCAGTATTCT. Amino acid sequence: CASSLDSNTQYS.

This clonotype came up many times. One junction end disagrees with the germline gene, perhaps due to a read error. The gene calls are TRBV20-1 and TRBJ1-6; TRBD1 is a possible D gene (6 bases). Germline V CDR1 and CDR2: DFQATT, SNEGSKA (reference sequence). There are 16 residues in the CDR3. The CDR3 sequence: CSARKVTGSHNSPLHF. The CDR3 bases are TGCAGTGCTAGGAAAGTGACAGGCTCCCATAATTCACCCCTCCACTTT.

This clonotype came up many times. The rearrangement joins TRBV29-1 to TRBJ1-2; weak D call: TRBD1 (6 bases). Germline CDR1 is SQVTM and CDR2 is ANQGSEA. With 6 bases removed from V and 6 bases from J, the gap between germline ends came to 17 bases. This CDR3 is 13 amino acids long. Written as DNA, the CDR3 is TGCAGCGTCCGAGGGGGTCATGGGGATGGCTACACCTTC. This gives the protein CSVRGGHGDGYTF. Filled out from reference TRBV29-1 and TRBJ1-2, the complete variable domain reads SAVISQKPSRDICQRGTSLTIQCQVDSQVTMMFWYRQQPGQSLTLIATANQGSEATYESGFVIDKFPISRPNLTFSTLTVSNMSPEDSSIYLCSVRGGHGDGYTFGSGTRLTVV.

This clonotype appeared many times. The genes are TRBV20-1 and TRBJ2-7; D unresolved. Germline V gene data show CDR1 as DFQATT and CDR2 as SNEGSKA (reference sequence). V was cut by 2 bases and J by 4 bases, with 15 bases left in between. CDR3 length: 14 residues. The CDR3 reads CSARTLVPPYEQYF. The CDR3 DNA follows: TGCAGTGCTAGAACTCTAGTGCCCCCTTACGAGCAGTACTTC.

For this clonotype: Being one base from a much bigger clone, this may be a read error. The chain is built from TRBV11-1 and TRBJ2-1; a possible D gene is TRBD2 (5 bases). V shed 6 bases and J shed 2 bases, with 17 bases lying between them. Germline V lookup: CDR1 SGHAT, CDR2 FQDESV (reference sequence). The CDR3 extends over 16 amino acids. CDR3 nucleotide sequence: TGTGCCAGCAGAGATTCCGGGATCTCCGCCTACAATGAGCAGTTCTTC. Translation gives CASRDSGISAYNEQFF.

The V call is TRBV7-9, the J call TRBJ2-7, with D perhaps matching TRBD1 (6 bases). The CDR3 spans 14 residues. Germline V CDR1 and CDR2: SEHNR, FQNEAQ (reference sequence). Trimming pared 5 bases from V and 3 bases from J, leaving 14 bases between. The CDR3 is CASSPPTGFYEQYF. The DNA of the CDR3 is TGTGCCAGCAGCCCTCCTACAGGGTTCTACGAGCAGTACTTC.

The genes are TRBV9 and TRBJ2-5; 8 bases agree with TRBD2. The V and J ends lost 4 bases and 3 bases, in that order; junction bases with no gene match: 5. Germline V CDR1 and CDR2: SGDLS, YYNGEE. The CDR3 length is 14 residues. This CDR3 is CASSLRGGKETQYF. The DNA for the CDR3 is TGTGCCAGCAGCCTACGGGGGGGCAAAGAGACCCAGTACTTC.

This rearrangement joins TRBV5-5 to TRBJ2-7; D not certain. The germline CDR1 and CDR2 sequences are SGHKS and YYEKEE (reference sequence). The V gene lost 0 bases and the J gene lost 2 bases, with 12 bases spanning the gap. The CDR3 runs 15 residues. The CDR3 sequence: CASSLVTISTYEQYF. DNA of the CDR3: TGTGCCAGCAGCTTGGTCACCATTAGCACCTACGAGCAGTACTTC.

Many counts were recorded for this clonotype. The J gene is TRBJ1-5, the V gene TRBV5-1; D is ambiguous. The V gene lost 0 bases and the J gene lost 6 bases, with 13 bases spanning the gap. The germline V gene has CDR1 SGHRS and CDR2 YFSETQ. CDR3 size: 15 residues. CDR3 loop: CASSLAVAGAQPQHF. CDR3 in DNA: TGCGCCAGCAGCTTGGCCGTGGCAGGTGCTCAGCCCCAGCATTTT.

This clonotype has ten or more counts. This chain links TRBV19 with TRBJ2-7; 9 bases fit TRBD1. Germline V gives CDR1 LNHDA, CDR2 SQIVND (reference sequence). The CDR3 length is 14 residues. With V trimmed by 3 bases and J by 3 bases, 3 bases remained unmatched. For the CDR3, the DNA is TGTGCCAGTAGTATGGGGACAGGGAACTACGAGCAGTACTTC. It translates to CASSMGTGNYEQYF.

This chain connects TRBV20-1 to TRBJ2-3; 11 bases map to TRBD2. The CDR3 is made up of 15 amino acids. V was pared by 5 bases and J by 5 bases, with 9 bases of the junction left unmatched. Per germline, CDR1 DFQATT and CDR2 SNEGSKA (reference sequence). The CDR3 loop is CSARTGLAGGDTQYF. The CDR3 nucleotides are TGCAGTGCTCGTACCGGACTAGCGGGCGGAGATACGCAGTATTTT.

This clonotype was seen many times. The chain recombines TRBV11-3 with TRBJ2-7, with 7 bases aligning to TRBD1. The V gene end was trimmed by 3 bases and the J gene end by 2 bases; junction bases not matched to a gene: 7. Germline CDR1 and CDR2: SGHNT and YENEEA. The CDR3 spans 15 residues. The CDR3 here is CASSLGRGTAYEQYF. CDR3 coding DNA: TGTGCCAGCAGCTTGGGAAGAGGGACAGCCTACGAGCAGTACTTC.

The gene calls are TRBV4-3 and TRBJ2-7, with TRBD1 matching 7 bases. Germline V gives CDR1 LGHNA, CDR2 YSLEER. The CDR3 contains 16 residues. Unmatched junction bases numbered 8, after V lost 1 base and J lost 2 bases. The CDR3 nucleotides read TGCGCCAGCAGCCAAGTCCTCGGACAGGCCACCTACGAGCAGTACTTC. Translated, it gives CASSQVLGQATYEQYF.

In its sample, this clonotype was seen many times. The CDR3 protein is CASSPQFNEQFF. The DNA for the CDR3 is TGTGCCAGCAGTCCACAATTCAATGAGCAGTTCTTC. V gene TRBV6-2 or TRBV6-3 combines with J gene TRBJ2-1; D call uncertain. The V gene's germline CDR1 is MNHEY and CDR2 SVGEGT. The germline V and J ends were trimmed by 5 bases and 6 bases, with 8 bases remaining between them. This CDR3 has 12 amino acids.

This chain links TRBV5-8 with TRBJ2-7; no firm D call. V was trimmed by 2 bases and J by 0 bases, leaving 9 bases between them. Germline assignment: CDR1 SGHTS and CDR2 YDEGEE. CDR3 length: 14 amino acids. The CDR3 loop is CASSFPDDSYEQYF. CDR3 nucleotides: TGTGCCAGCAGCTTTCCGGACGACTCCTACGAGCAGTACTTC.

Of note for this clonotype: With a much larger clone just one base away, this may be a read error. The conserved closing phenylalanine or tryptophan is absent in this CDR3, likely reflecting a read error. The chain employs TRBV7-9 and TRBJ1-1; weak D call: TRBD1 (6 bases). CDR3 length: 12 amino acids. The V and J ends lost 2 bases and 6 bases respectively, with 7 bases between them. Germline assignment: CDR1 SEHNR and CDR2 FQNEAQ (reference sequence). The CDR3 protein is CASSLRGAEAFL. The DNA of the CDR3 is TGTGCCAGCAGCTTAAGGGGGGCTGAAGCTTTCCTT.

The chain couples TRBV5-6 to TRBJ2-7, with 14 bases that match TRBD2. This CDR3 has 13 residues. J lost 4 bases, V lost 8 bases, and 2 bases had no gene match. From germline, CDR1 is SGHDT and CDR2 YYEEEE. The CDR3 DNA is TGTGCCAGTGGGACTAGCGGGGGTTACGAGCAGTACTTC. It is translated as CASGTSGGYEQYF.

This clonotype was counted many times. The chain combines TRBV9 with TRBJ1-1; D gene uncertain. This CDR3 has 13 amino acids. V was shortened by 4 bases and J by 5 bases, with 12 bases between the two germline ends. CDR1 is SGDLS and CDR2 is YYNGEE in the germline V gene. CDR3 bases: TGTGCCAGCAGCACCCTTGGCGTTACTGAAGCTTTCTTT. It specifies CASSTLGVTEAFF.

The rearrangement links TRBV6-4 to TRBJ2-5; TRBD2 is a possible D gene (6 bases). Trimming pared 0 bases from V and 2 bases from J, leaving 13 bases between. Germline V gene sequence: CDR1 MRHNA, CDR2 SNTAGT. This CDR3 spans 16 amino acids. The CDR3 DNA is TGTGCCAGCAGTGACTCGACGTTGCGGGAACAAGAGACCCAGTACTTC. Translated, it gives CASSDSTLREQETQYF.

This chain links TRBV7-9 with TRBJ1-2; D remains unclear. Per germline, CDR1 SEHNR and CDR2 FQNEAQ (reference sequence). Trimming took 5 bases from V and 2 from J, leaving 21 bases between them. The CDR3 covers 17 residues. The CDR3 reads CASSPTNGQKKNYGYTF. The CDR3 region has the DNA TGTGCCAGCAGCCCCACCAATGGCCAGAAGAAGAACTATGGCTACACCTTC.

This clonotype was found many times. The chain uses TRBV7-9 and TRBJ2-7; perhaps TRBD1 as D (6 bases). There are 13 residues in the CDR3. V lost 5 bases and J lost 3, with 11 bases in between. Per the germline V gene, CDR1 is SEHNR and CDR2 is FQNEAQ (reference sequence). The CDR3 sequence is CASSRDTSYEQYF. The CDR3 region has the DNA TGTGCCAGCAGCCGGGACACCAGCTACGAGCAGTACTTC.

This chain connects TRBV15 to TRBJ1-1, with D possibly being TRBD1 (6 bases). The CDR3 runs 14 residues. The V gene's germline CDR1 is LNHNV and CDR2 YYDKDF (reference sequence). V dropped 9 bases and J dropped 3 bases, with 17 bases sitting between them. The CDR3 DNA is TGTGCCACGGGGGCTAGATGGCGGCACACTGAAGCTTTCTTT. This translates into CATGARWRHTEAFF.

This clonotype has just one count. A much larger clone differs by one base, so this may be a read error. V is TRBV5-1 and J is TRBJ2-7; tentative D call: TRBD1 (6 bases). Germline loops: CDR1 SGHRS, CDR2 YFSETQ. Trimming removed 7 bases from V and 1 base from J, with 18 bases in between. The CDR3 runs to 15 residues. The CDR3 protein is CASGQTTGPSYEQYF. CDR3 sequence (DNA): TGCGCCAGCGGCCAAACAACAGGGCCTTCCTACGAGCAGTACTTC.

The CDR3 loop reads CASSLDRPETGVYNSPLHF. In nucleotides, the CDR3 is TGTGCCAGCAGCCTGGACCGGCCCGAGACGGGGGTCTATAATTCACCCCTCCACTTT. The V gene is TRBV5-4, the J gene TRBJ1-6; tentative D call: TRBD1 (5 bases). The V end lost 4 bases, the J end lost 3 bases, and 23 bases lay between the germline ends. The CDR3 has 19 amino acids. Germline CDR1 and CDR2: SGHNT and YYREEE (reference sequence).

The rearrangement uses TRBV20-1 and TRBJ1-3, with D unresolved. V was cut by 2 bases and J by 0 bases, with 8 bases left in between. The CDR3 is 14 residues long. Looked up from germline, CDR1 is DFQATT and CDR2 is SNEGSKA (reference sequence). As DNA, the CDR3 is TGCAGTGCTAGAATTATCGACTCTGGAAACACCATATATTTT. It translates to CSARIIDSGNTIYF.

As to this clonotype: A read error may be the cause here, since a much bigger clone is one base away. Written as DNA, the CDR3 is TGTGCCAGCAGCTGGGGACAGGGGGCGCTCGGCAATCAGCCCCAGCATTTT. Protein product: CASSWGQGALGNQPQHF. V usage is TRBV7-3 and J usage is TRBJ1-5; 12 nucleotides match TRBD1. The germline gives CDR1 SGHTA, CDR2 FQGTGA. The trim removed 4 bases at V and 2 bases at J, leaving 6 bases unmatched. The CDR3 spans 17 residues.

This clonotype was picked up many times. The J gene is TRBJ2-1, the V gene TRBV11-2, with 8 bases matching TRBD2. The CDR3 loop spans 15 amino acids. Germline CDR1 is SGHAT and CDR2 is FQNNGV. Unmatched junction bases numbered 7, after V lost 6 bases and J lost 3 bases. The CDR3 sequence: CASRGGREVYNEQFF. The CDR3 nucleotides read TGTGCCAGCAGGGGAGGGCGGGAGGTCTACAATGAGCAGTTCTTC.

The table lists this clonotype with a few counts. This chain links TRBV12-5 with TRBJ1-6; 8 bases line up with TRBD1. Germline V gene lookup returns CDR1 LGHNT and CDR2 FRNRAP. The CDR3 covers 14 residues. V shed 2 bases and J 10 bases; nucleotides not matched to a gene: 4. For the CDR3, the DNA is TGTGCTAGTGGTTTGTCGGACAGGGAATCACCCCTCCACTTT. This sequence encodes CASGLSDRESPLHF.

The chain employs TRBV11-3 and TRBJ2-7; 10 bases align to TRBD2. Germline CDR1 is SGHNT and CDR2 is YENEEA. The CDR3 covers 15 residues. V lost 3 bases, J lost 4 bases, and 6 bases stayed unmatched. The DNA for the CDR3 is TGTGCCAGCAGCTTGGGAGCGGGAGGGGCGTACGAGCAGTACTTC. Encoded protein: CASSLGAGGAYEQYF.

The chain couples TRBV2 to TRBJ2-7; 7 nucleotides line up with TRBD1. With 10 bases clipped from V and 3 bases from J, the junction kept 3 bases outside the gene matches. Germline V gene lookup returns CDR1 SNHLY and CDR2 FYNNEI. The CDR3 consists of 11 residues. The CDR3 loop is CAIRDSYEQYF. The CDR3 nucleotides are TGTGCCATACGGGACAGCTACGAGCAGTACTTC.